This T cell receptor beta chain was observed in a study of cytomegalovirus exposure and HLA in healthy donors. The overall study: The 120 validation repertoires used the same platform as the roughly 670 first-cohort repertoires (as reported by a later analysis). Study conclusions and caveats: Subsequent analysis showed first-cohort TCR clusters tending to co-occur in approximately 120 validation repertoires.

This clone was counted a single time. The antigen is undetermined. The CDR3 covers 15 residues. With V trimmed by 5 bases and J by 1 base, 2 bases remained unmatched. The germline CDR1 and CDR2 sequences are SGHNT and YENEEA. Sequencing was performed with immunoSEQ multiplex PCR; in TCRdb, only in-frame clones are kept and a portion is missing. The table has 82,000 or so clones, 93% seen once; the top ten hold about 0.7%. The rearrangement uses TRBV11-3 and TRBJ2-1; 10 bases agree with TRBD2. Sequencing used PBMCs. This clonotype was sampled from a young man in good health and CMV-seronegative. The CDR3 region is CASSLLAGSYNEQFF. The DNA for the CDR3 is TGTGCCAGCAGCCTACTAGCGGGGTCCTACAATGAGCAGTTCTTC.